This record covers a single TCR beta chain. This clonotype was seen at least ten times. No antigen is known for it. Base-call qualities are not available, and no considerably larger clone is one nucleotide away. Taken with the paper, the label for time point translates to: technical triplicate 1. For the unsorted PBMC libraries, 2 million PBMCs were stored in RNAlater at -80 degrees C until RNA extraction and were used to generate the libraries. Peripheral blood was subjected to Ficoll-Hypaque density gradient centrifugation to isolate PBMCs, which were then cryopreserved in liquid nitrogen. This sample is part of a study of neurological immune-mediated disorders (dated by TCRdb to between 2019 and 2020). About the full investigation: Peripheral blood TCR-beta repertoires from patients with HTLV-I-associated myelopathy (HAM/TSP), patients with multiple sclerosis, and healthy controls were compared in the study using UMI-based sequencing. Alongside PBMC samples, the set of about 100 TCR-beta libraries contained longitudinal samples, technical triplicates, and paired CD4+ and CD8+ T-cell subsets that had been sorted. The cohort included approximately 70 subjects: roughly 15 with HAM/TSP, some 35 with multiple sclerosis, and roughly 20 healthy controls. Technical triplicate libraries were sequenced so that the variability in frequency of each individual clone could be precisely calculated.

cDNA was synthesized by template-switch 5'RACE using a primer with a 10-nucleotide random unique molecular identifier that tagged each TCR transcript. Every sequencing run covered 15-18 subjects and yielded more than 160 million TCR-beta sequences. The RNeasy kit was used to extract total RNA. The KAPA Real-time Library Amplification kit was used to amplify TCR-beta VDJ regions with primers targeting the TCR constant region and the 5'RACE anchor. Sample indexes and Illumina adaptors were added in a first PCR, after which library yield was increased in a second PCR. After Ampure bead purification, the TCR product of roughly 650 bp was size-selected on a 2% E-gel SizeSelection system. Before pooling, library quality was checked on a Bioanalyzer, concentration was measured with Qubit, and libraries were quantified with the Kapa Library Quantification kit. Libraries were sequenced paired-end 2 x 150 bp on an Illumina HiSeq 2500. To increase sequence diversity, roughly 24-32% phiX was spiked into each library pool. The paper's data handling went like this. The UMI-based MiGEC pipeline processed quality-filtered reads and removed over 80% of raw TCR sequences during error correction. VDJ genes were aligned to IMGT germline references, and each clonotype was defined by a unique CDR3 amino acid sequence together with V-J genes. VDJtools evaluated clonal expansion, Shannon diversity and CDR3 relatedness (CalcPairwiseDistances, ClusterSamples); CLCbio workbench built phylogenetic trees. Clones with at least 8 unique UMIs were defined as expanded, with this threshold being based on coefficient-of-variation modelling across technical triplicates. TCRdb itself trimmed the public reads at Q25 with fastp, ran MiXCR and retained productive beta chains. For every CDR3 protein sequence, its rows merge into one entry that carries the most common genes and DNA. In this record, the V and J calls reflect TCRdb's handling and not the investigators' own analysis. In this sample the table shows some 38,000 distinct CDR3 sequences, roughly 11% of which occur a single time. The top ten clones comprise roughly 3.9% of the sample.

Measured from the cysteine to the phenylalanine, the CDR3 is 16 residues long. Only the CDR3 DNA stays, 48 bases, in frame from base 1. Sequences SGHTA (CDR1) and FQGNSA (CDR2) are obtained from the germline V gene. Relative to germline, V is missing 4 bases and J is missing 1 base, with 0 bases of the junction outside any gene match. Overall results and qualifications from the work: No identical CDR3 amino acid sequences were shared among expanded clones across subjects, suggesting private TCR-beta repertoires in all groups. TCR clonal expansion was greatest in HAM/TSP patients and smallest in MS patients, who ranked below even healthy controls.

The chain links TRBV7-2 with TRBJ2-3; the central 15 bases match TRBD2. Sequences were obtained from PBMCs. The receptor comes from a man aged 60 to 69 with HTLV-1-associated myelopathy (HAM/TSP). The CDR3 reads CASSWTSGGGTDTQYF. The nucleotide sequence reads TGTGCCAGCAGCTGGACTAGCGGGGGGGGCACAGATACGCAGTATTTT. Beyond the CDR3, the reference TRBV7-2 and TRBJ2-3 genes provide the residues; the full variable domain reads: GAGVSQSPSNKVTEKGKDVELRCDPISGHTALYWYRQSLGQGLEFLIYFQGNSAPDKSGLPSDRFSAERTGGSVSTLTIQRTQQEDSAVYLCASSWTSGGGTDTQYFGPGTRLTVL.